This T cell receptor beta chain was sequenced for a study of shared clonotypes between healthy human individuals. General study points: Clonotype sharing levels among donors were expected to vary with sequencing depth. The study found lower generation probabilities in non-shared clonotypes than in those shared by all four donors.

Unmatched junction bases numbered 9, after V lost 6 bases and J lost 7 bases. This CDR3 is built from 15 residues. Looked up from germline, CDR1 is LNHDA and CDR2 is SQIVND (reference sequence). Caucasian adults living in Nashville, Tennessee, provided all samples. This clone was counted a single time. Its antigen is undetermined. Assay execution proceeded at the deep level. The table came from immunoSEQ multiplex PCR; TCRdb's copy has only in-frame clones and leaves some out. The table has about 1 million clones, around 76% seen once. V and J are TRBV19 and TRBJ1-6; 7 bases fit TRBD1. Input material: memory CD4+ T cells sorted from blood. Subset noted: CD45RA-negative fraction. The sequence came from a man between 18 and 29 years old in good health. CDR3 nucleotides: TGTGCCAGTAGCCAATACAGGGGTGGGAATTCACCCCTCCACTTT. This gives the protein CASSQYRGGNSPLHF.